The rows below give T cell receptor beta chains drawn from one sample of a study of technical replicates of blood from a handful of donors. Method: immunoSEQ multiplex PCR; TCRdb's copy keeps in-frame clones and lacks some. Of some 70,000 clones listed, 92% are singletons. The sample taken for sequencing was T cells isolated from PBMCs. Receptor source: a human donor in good health. The CDR3 runs from the conserved cysteine through the conserved F or W. D genes are given only for firm matches. Expanded clones get a size class; other rows say once, few or many, or leave the size out.

v_call	j_call	d_call	cdr3_length	clone_size	cdr3_nt	cdr3_aa
TRBV28	TRBJ1-1	TRBD1	15	.	TGTGCCAGCAGTTCCCCTAGACAGGGGAACACTGAAGCTTTCTTT	CASSSPRQGNTEAFF
TRBV9	TRBJ2-1	TRBD2	14	.	TGTGCCAGCAGCGTAGGACTAGCGGGATGGGAGCAGTTCTTC	CASSVGLAGWEQFF
TRBV2	TRBJ1-5	.	14	once	TGTGCCAGCAGTGGCAGGCCAAGCAATCAGCCCCAGCATTTT	CASSGRPSNQPQHF
TRBV9	TRBJ2-1	TRBD2	16	.	TGTGCCAGCAGCTTGACTAGCGGGAGCTCCTACAATGAGCAGTTCTTC	CASSLTSGSSYNEQFF
TRBV2	TRBJ2-7	.	16	.	TGTGCCAGCAAGGGGTACCGGGAGCCGTCGGCCTACGAGCAGTACTTC	CASKGYREPSAYEQYF
TRBV6-1	TRBJ1-3	TRBD1	15	.	TGTGCCAGCAGTGAAGCATGGACAGGGGGAAACACCATATATTTT	CASSEAWTGGNTIYF
TRBV5-6	TRBJ1-3	.	13	.	TGTGCCAGCAGCTTCCTCTCTGGAAACACCATATATTTT	CASSFLSGNTIYF
TRBV7-7	TRBJ2-5	TRBD1	13	.	TGTGCTAGCAGCATGGACAGGGAAGAGACCCAGTACTTC	CASSMDREETQYF
TRBV5-5	TRBJ2-3	TRBD2	14	.	TGTGCCAGCGATTTTGTCGGGAGGACAGATACGCAGTATTTT	CASDFVGRTDTQYF
TRBV14	TRBJ2-1	.	13	.	TGTGCCAGCAGCCAAGAACTCCACAATGAGCAGTTCTTC	CASSQELHNEQFF
TRBV4-1	TRBJ2-7	TRBD1	13	once	TGCGCCAGCAGCCGAACGACAGGGAACGAGCAGTACTTC	CASSRTTGNEQYF
TRBV7-6	TRBJ2-1	TRBD1	16	.	TGTGCCAGCAGCGCCACGGACAGGTCGGCGTACAATGAGCAGTTCTTC	CASSATDRSAYNEQFF
TRBV6-6	TRBJ1-4	TRBD1	15	.	TGTGCCAGCAGTTACGGACAGGGCAAGGAGGAAAAACTGTTTTTT	CASSYGQGKEEKLFF
TRBV5-5	TRBJ2-5	.	15	.	TGTGCCAGCAGCTTGGCGGGACTTGATCAAGAGACCCAGTACTTC	CASSLAGLDQETQYF
TRBV5-1	TRBJ1-1	.	14	.	TGCGCCAGCAGCCCTTTGGAGGGGAACACTGAAGCTTTCTTT	CASSPLEGNTEAFF
TRBV7-8	TRBJ2-2	.	16	.	TGTGCCAGCAGCTTAACCTTCGGGGGATACACCGGGGAGCTGTTTTTT	CASSLTFGGYTGELFF
TRBV28	TRBJ2-5	.	13	.	TGTGCCAGTTCCACCGCAGGGGTGGAGACCCAGTACTTC	CASSTAGVETQYF
TRBV19	TRBJ1-5	.	13	.	TGTGCCAGTAGTACGGGGTCCAATCAGCCCCAGCATTTT	CASSTGSNQPQHF